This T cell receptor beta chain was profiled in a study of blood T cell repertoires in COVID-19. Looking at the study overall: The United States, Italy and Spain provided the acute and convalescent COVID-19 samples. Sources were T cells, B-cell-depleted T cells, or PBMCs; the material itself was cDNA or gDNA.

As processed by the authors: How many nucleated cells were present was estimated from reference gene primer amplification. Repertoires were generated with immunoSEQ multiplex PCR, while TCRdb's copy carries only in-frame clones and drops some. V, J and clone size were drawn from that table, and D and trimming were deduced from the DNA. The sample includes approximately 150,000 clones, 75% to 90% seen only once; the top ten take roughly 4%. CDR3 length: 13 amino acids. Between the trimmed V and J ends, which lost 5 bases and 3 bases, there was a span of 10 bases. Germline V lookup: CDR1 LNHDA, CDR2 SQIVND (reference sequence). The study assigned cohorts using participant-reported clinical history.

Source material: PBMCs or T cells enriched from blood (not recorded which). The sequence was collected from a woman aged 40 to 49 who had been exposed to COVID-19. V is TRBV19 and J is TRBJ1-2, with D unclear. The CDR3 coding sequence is TGTGCCAGTAGTCCTAACAGTGACTATGGCTACACCTTC. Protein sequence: CASSPNSDYGYTF.